This paragraph reports one TCR beta chain. The entry originates in a study of blood T cell repertoires in COVID-19. This CDR3 is built from 16 residues. Germline lookup yields CDR1 SGDLS and CDR2 YYNGEE. V dropped 3 bases and J dropped 2 bases, with 17 bases sitting between them. The protocol was immunoSEQ multiplex PCR, while the TCRdb copy is restricted to in-frame clones and leaves out a portion. The sample lists a few hundred thousand clones, under 90% occurring once. The chain recombines TRBV9 with TRBJ1-2, with D possibly being TRBD1 (6 bases). The sample was PBMCs or T cells enriched from blood (not recorded which). The TCR sequence derives from a woman in her fifties or sixties who had recovered from COVID-19. As DNA, the CDR3 is TGTGCCAGCAGCGCCATGACAGGTTTCGGAAACTATGGCTACACCTTC. Protein: CASSAMTGFGNYGYTF.